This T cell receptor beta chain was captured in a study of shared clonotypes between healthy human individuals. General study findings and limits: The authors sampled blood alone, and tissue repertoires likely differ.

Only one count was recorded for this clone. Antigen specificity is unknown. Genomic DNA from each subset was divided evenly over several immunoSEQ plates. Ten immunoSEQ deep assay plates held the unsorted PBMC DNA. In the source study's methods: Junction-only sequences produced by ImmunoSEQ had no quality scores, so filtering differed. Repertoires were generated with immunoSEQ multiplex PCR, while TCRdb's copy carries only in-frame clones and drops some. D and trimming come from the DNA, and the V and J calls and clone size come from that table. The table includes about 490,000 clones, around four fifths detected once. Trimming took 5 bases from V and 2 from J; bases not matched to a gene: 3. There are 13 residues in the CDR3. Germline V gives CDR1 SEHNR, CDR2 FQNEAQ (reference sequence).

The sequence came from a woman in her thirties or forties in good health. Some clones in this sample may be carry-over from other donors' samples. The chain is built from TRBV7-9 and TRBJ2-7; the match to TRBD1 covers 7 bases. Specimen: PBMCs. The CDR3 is CASSRDRAYEQYF. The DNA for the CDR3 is TGTGCCAGCAGCAGGGACAGAGCCTACGAGCAGTACTTC.